This T cell receptor beta chain is drawn from a study of T cells expressing NK-cell markers. Study overall: Cells sorted as CD3+CD56+NKG2C+, CD3+CD56+NKG2C- and CD3+CD56-NKG2C+ T cells supplied the TCR beta repertoires. The eight sequenced donors comprised seven who were HCMV-seropositive and one who was seronegative.

From germline, CDR1 is MNHNS and CDR2 SASEGT. The CDR3 is made up of 17 amino acids. 5'RACE template switching built TCR beta cDNA with unique molecular identifiers. For each CDR3 protein, TCRdb gives one entry from its re-call of the 5' RACE reads, without DNA. The sample shows 350,000 to 500,000 distinct CDR3 sequences, and 6% to 9.5% sits with its ten largest clones. Study-level findings and limits: Dominant NKG2C+ clonotypes were found to form about 1.0-7.5% of CD8+ T cells in over five donors.

In regard to this clonotype: What it binds is not known.

Sequenced: blood T cells: a sorted CD56 or NKG2C T cell subset, CD4+ or CD8+ T cells, or bulk PBMC T cells (not recorded which). The chain has TRBV6-1 and TRBJ2-5; TCRdb reports TRBD1, a call that lacks DNA to check it against. The sequence was collected from a woman aged 18-70 years in good health. CDR3: CASTLGAGGGYQETQYF.